This TCR beta chain was recorded in a study of T cells in Graves' hyperthyroidism and ophthalmopathy. Study details: Upon initial diagnosis and before any treatment, peripheral blood was collected. Study-level points and caveats: The authors' 13 V-J model separated ophthalmopathy from stable hyperthyroidism.

Trimming at V came to 5 bases and at J to 3 bases, leaving 8 bases not matched to a gene. CDR3 length: 15 residues. From germline, CDR1 is SGHTA and CDR2 FQGNSA. Comments on this clonotype: Its antigen remains unidentified.

Amplified regions were TCR beta CDR3 sequences from RNA transcripts. The study used the HTBI primer set for a first-round RT-PCR of the TCR CDR3. In TCRdb, the multiplex PCR reads were re-called with MiXCR into one record per CDR3 protein. This sample has about 680,000 distinct CDR3 sequences, with over 35% found just once. The chain recombines TRBV7-2 with TRBJ2-5; TRBD1 matches at 8 bases. Sequencing was carried out using blood. This TCR was sampled from a middle-aged woman with Graves' hyperthyroidism. This chain's CDR3 is CASSRTGFSKETQYF. For the CDR3, the DNA is TGTGCCAGCAGCCGGACAGGGTTTTCCAAAGAGACCCAGTACTTC.